This T cell receptor beta chain was obtained from a study of immune heterogeneity within non-small cell lung tumors. Study-wide background: Several squamous cell carcinomas, approximately 11 non-squamous carcinomas and 1 not otherwise specified made up the tumors.

A word on this clonotype: The antigen remains unidentified.

Amplification of the TCR beta CDR3 was achieved through multiplex PCR with 32 V and 13 J primers. From the multiplex PCR reads, TCRdb called clonotypes with MiXCR, one entry per CDR3 protein. The sample has approximately 9,700 distinct CDR3 sequences; about 25% are singletons. Study-wide results and caveats: Local T-cell repertoire clonality was correlated with local tumor mutational burden, and the correlation was positive. It was moderate in strength but statistically significant (R about 0.33). Both recurring identical dominant CDR3 beta clonotypes and site-unique high-frequency clones were observed across tumor sites within a patient.

The template for each sample was approximately 600 ng of genomic DNA, which had been extracted from bulk tumor tissue. Multiple widely separated biopsies were taken from each primary tumor at surgery. Their non-small cell lung cancer was newly diagnosed and untreated, and the patients underwent curative surgery. Study donors were patients with a new diagnosis of non-small cell lung cancer who underwent surgery with curative intent. Trimming removed 6 bases at V and 6 bases at J, with 11 bases between. The CDR3 loop spans 12 amino acids. The germline gives CDR1 DFQATT, CDR2 SNEGSKA (reference sequence).

This TCR was recovered from a woman aged 45-65 years with non-small cell lung cancer. The sequenced sample was lung tumor tissue. The chain employs TRBV20-1 and TRBJ1-4; possible D gene TRBD1, 5 bases. The CDR3 DNA is TGCAGTGCCCACATGGGGGATGAAAAACTGTTTTTT. Protein: CSAHMGDEKLFF.